The TCR beta chain under discussion was sequenced for a study of regulatory T cells in long-lasting Graves disease. This clonotype appeared many times. What it binds is not known. Both iRepertoire HTBI primers and Arm-PCR of CDR3 regions were used to build the TCR beta libraries. In the original analysis: Taken together, the samples had fewer than 65 TRBV and 14 TRBJ segments identified. Each CDR3 protein gets one entry after TCRdb re-called the multiplex PCR reads with MiXCR. Clone size and V and J calls follow TCRdb, not the original study. Of 320,000 or so distinct CDR3 sequences listed, over 15% are singletons. Time point indicated: newly diagnosed GD, antithyroid drugs for less than 3 months. Extracted RNA from PBMCs served as the source of the TCR library. Study-wide results and caveats: TRBV28, TRBJ1-2 and TRBJ2-5 were favored in persistent disease. Persistent Graves' cases showed lower TCR diversity than newly diagnosed cases. Newly diagnosed patients shared 966 public clonotypes; persistent patients shared approximately 2,900.

Trimming left V 8 bases short and J 7 bases short, with 8 bases between. The CDR3 contains 10 residues. Germline CDR1 is SNHLY and CDR2 is FYNNEI. The input for sequencing was peripheral blood mononuclear cells (PBMCs), taken at new diagnosis, from a patient treated with antithyroid drugs. The chain combines TRBV2 with TRBJ1-1; no clear D gene. The sequence was obtained from a female donor with Graves disease. Here the CDR3 reads CASSGHEAFF. The CDR3, as DNA: TGTGCCAGCTCTGGTCATGAAGCTTTCTTT.